These 24 T cell receptor beta chains were sequenced from one sample in a study of identical twins (dated by TCRdb to 2016 to 2017). Libraries were built with 5' RACE. The instrument given in TCRdb is Illumina HiSeq 2000. TCRdb trimmed the raw reads at Q25, called clones with MiXCR and kept productive beta chains. Merged by CDR3 protein, the rows form single entries marked with the most common genes and DNA. In all, the sample holds fewer than 550,000 distinct CDR3 sequences, and 14% of those were seen once. Approximately 1% of the sample is held by the ten biggest clonotypes. These data also formed part of another study, on yellow fever vaccine responses in identical twins.

Sample: CD4+ T cells sorted from blood. All receptors derive from a woman between 18 and 29 years old in good health.

In its sample, this clonotype was seen many times. This rearrangement joins TRBV5-1 to TRBJ2-1; 13 nucleotides align to TRBD2. Trimming took 4 bases from V and 7 from J; bases not matched to a gene: 5. The CDR3 loop spans 15 amino acids. Germline CDR1 is SGHRS and CDR2 is YFSETQ. The CDR3 bases are TGCGCCAGCAGCCCCGGGACTAGCGGGAATAATGAGCAGTTCTTC. Protein: CASSPGTSGNNEQFF. The variable domain in full, with the rest retrieved from reference TRBV5-1 and TRBJ2-1, is KAGVTQTPRYLIKTRGQQVTLSCSPISGHRSVSWYQQTPGQGLQFLFEYFSETQRNKGNFPGRFSGRQFSNSRSEMNVSTLELGDSALYLCASSPGTSGNNEQFFGPGTRLTVL.

This sequence joins TRBV5-1 and TRBJ2-7; 7 nucleotides agree with TRBD1. This CDR3 contains 15 residues. In germline, CDR1 is SGHRS, CDR2 YFSETQ. The trim removed 7 bases at V and 3 bases at J, leaving 13 bases unmatched. The CDR3: CASGAEGQKFYEQYF. The CDR3 region has the DNA TGCGCCAGCGGCGCCGAGGGACAGAAATTCTACGAGCAGTACTTC.

The chain joins TRBV5-5 to TRBJ2-1, with D hard to call. Germline V gene sequence: CDR1 SGHKS, CDR2 YYEKEE (reference sequence). This CDR3 contains 15 residues. The germline V and J ends were trimmed by 1 base and 6 bases, with 14 bases remaining between them. The CDR3 region is CASSLPGPLGNEQFF. The CDR3 coding sequence is TGTGCCAGCAGCTTGCCGGGCCCCCTGGGCAATGAGCAGTTCTTC.

This clonotype was counted a few times. The V gene is TRBV27, the J gene TRBJ1-2; 8 bases map to TRBD1. The CDR3 length is 14 residues. The trim removed 3 bases at V and 8 bases at J, leaving 8 bases unmatched. CDR1 is MNHEY, CDR2 SMNVEV, per germline (reference sequence). For the CDR3, the DNA is TGTGCCAGCAGTTTGAGGACAGGGTCGGTAGGCTACACCTTC. Amino acid sequence: CASSLRTGSVGYTF.

This clonotype was counted only a few times. V gene TRBV4-1 combines with J gene TRBJ1-4; D gene ambiguous. CDR1 is MGHRA, CDR2 YSYEKL, per germline. The CDR3 is 13 amino acids. The V end lost 2 bases, the J end lost 7 bases, and 8 bases lay between the germline ends. CDR3 amino acids: CASSQLIVEKLFF. The CDR3 bases are TGCGCCAGCAGCCAATTGATTGTTGAAAAACTGTTTTTT.

V gene TRBV6-5 combines with J gene TRBJ1-5; no clear D. The germline V and J ends were trimmed by 2 bases and 0 bases, with 11 bases remaining between them. Per germline, CDR1 MNHEY and CDR2 SVGAGI. CDR3 length equals 16 residues. CDR3 region: CASSYHAEYSNQPQHF. The CDR3 DNA reads as TGTGCCAGCAGTTACCACGCGGAATATAGCAATCAGCCCCAGCATTTT.

This clonotype was recorded a few times. The chain has TRBV30 and TRBJ2-1; 7 bases line up with TRBD1. Germline V CDR1 and CDR2: GTSNPN, SVGIG (reference sequence). Germline trimming cut 0 bases from V and 6 bases from J; bases unmatched to any gene: 2. This CDR3 has 13 amino acids. The CDR3 sequence: CAWSVGDSNEQFF. CDR3 in DNA: TGTGCCTGGAGTGTGGGGGACAGCAATGAGCAGTTCTTC.

About this clonotype: A junction end diverges from the germline sequence, so it may reflect a read error. The rearrangement uses TRBV20-1 and TRBJ1-2; D not resolved. The CDR3 length is 9 residues. Germline assignment: CDR1 DFQATT and CDR2 SNEGSKA (reference sequence). The CDR3: CSASPPQVF. The CDR3 bases are TGCAGTGCTAGTCCCCCCCAAGTCTTC.

The rearrangement joins TRBV28 to TRBJ1-1, with 8 positions matching TRBD1. Germline CDR1 is MDHEN and CDR2 is SYDVKM. CDR3 length: 14 amino acids. V lost 8 bases to trimming and J lost 1 base; unmatched junction nucleotides: 6. Written as DNA, the CDR3 is TGTGCCAGCGGCGACAGGGGACCGAACACTGAAGCTTTCTTT. Its protein is CASGDRGPNTEAFF.

About this clonotype itself: Germline is not matched at one junction end, which may reflect a read error. The chain employs TRBV7-7 and TRBJ2-7; D gene uncertain. This CDR3 is built from 14 residues. Per germline, CDR1 SSHAT and CDR2 FNYEAQ (reference sequence). The CDR3 DNA reads TGTGCTAGCAGCTTAGCTACGGGCGTCGGCGAGCAGTACTTC. Translation: CASSLATGVGEQYF.

This clonotype occurred many times. This chain links TRBV6-6 with TRBJ2-7; 7 nucleotides align to TRBD2. Losses at the gene ends were 5 bases for V and 3 bases for J; bases not matched to a gene: 4. The CDR3 covers 13 residues. CDR1 and CDR2 (germline): MNHNY, SVGAGI (reference sequence). The CDR3 loop is CASSGGTNYEQYF. The CDR3 DNA is TGTGCCAGCAGTGGAGGGACTAACTACGAGCAGTACTTC.

This clonotype was counted only a few times. This rearrangement joins TRBV12-3 or TRBV12-4 to TRBJ2-1; the D is unclear. Trimming left V 3 bases short and J 7 bases short, with 10 bases between. CDR3 length: 13 amino acids. The CDR3 region is CASSFLRSNEQFF. Here the CDR3 DNA reads TGTGCCAGCAGTTTCCTCAGGTCAAATGAGCAGTTCTTC.

This clonotype was detected a few times. The chain combines TRBV20-1 with TRBJ2-5; the D gene could be TRBD1 or TRBD2 (6 bases each). The ends were cut back, 7 bases at V and 3 bases at J, with 21 bases in the middle. The CDR3 has 15 amino acids. Germline CDR1 and CDR2: DFQATT and SNEGSKA (reference sequence). The CDR3 is CSVGGAGSPEETQYF. The DNA of the CDR3 is TGCAGTGTGGGGGGCGCGGGGTCCCCTGAAGAGACCCAGTACTTC.

V usage is TRBV29-1 and J usage is TRBJ1-1, with 7 bases lining up with TRBD1. The trim removed 2 bases at V and 4 bases at J, leaving 7 bases unmatched. The CDR3 contains 14 residues. Germline-derived CDR1 and CDR2 are SQVTM and ANQGSEA. Here the CDR3 reads CSVETQGRSTEAFF. DNA of the CDR3: TGCAGCGTTGAAACACAGGGGCGAAGCACTGAAGCTTTCTTT.

This clonotype was detected a few times. CDR3: CASRSTPSPSYEQYF. The CDR3 DNA reads TGTGCCAGCAGAAGCACCCCTAGCCCGTCCTACGAGCAGTACTTC. The chain employs TRBV2 and TRBJ2-7, with D possibly TRBD2 on 5 matching bases. V dropped 6 bases and J dropped 1 base, with 16 bases sitting between them. Germline CDR1 SNHLY, CDR2 FYNNEI. The CDR3 is made up of 15 amino acids.

This chain uses TRBV12-3 or TRBV12-4 with TRBJ1-6; D uncertain. The CDR3 loop spans 16 amino acids. The V gene lost 6 bases and the J gene lost 4 bases, with 16 bases spanning the gap. The CDR3 DNA reads TGTGCCAGCAGCCCTGGTCCCCCAGGTTATAATTCACCCCTCCACTTT. Amino acid sequence: CASSPGPPGYNSPLHF.

The table lists this clonotype with a few counts. The chain recombines TRBV19 with TRBJ2-1, with D tentatively TRBD2 (6 bases). There are 15 residues in the CDR3. V was shortened by 3 bases and J by 4 bases, with 13 bases between the two germline ends. Per the germline V gene, CDR1 is LNHDA and CDR2 is SQIVND (reference sequence). The DNA of the CDR3 is TGTGCCAGTAGTATCGTGGAGGGGAGGTACAATGAGCAGTTCTTC. Translating it yields CASSIVEGRYNEQFF. The full variable domain, with the rest looked up from reference TRBV19 and TRBJ2-1, is DGGITQSPKYLFRKEGQNVTLSCEQNLNHDAMYWYRQDPGQGLRLIYYSQIVNDFQKGDIAEGYSVSREKKESFPLTVTSAQKNPTAFYLCASSIVEGRYNEQFFGPGTRLTVL.

This clonotype was observed at least ten times. This chain joins TRBV20-1 and TRBJ1-3; 9 bases are shared with TRBD1. The junction had 7 bases not matched to a gene; V was cut back by 5 bases and J by 5 bases. CDR3 length: 14 residues. CDR1 is DFQATT, CDR2 SNEGSKA, per germline (reference sequence). CDR3 nucleotide sequence: TGCAGTGCTTCCCTGACAGGGGGACGAAACACCATATATTTT. Its translation: CSASLTGGRNTIYF.

In its sample, this clonotype was seen many times. The rearrangement links TRBV29-1 to TRBJ2-5; D perhaps matches TRBD2 (5 bases). This CDR3 has 12 residues. Germline CDR1 and CDR2: SQVTM and ANQGSEA. V was shortened by 6 bases and J by 2 bases, with 10 bases between the two germline ends. CDR3 loop: CSVTTRQETQYF. The CDR3 DNA follows: TGCAGCGTGACAACTAGGCAAGAGACCCAGTACTTC.

The rearrangement joins TRBV28 to TRBJ2-7; D call uncertain. The V and J ends lost 8 bases and 0 bases respectively, with 8 bases between them. The CDR3 loop spans 12 amino acids. Germline V gene data show CDR1 as MDHEN and CDR2 as SYDVKM. CDR3 in amino acids: CASSALSYEQYF. In DNA, the CDR3 is TGTGCCAGCTCGGCCCTCTCCTACGAGCAGTACTTC.

There are many counts of this clonotype. This chain uses TRBV28 with TRBJ1-5; the match to TRBD1 covers 8 bases. Germline values: CDR1 MDHEN, CDR2 SYDVKM. Trimming cost V 5 bases and J 1 base; bases outside gene matches: 7. The length of the CDR3 is 16 residues. The DNA for the CDR3 is TGTGCCAGCAGTCCCAGGACAGGGTCCAGCAATCAGCCCCAGCATTTT. Amino acid sequence: CASSPRTGSSNQPQHF.

This clonotype was counted a few times. J is TRBJ2-6 and V is TRBV6-1; D not resolved. This CDR3 comprises 18 residues. Germline V gene data show CDR1 as MNHNS and CDR2 as SASEGT. V lost 8 bases and J lost 4, with 24 bases in between. CDR3 amino acids: CASGRPWVRSAGANVLTF. The CDR3 DNA reads TGTGCCAGCGGTCGACCCTGGGTCAGGTCAGCCGGGGCCAACGTCCTGACTTTC.

This clonotype has just a few counts. The chain joins TRBV3-1 to TRBJ1-5, with D unresolved. Germline values: CDR1 LGHDT, CDR2 YNNKEL (reference sequence). CDR3 length: 13 residues. V was clipped by 3 bases and J by 7 bases, with 10 bases between them. This CDR3 is CASSQGVRQPQHF. CDR3 coding DNA: TGTGCCAGCAGCCAGGGAGTCCGGCAGCCCCAGCATTTT.

The rearrangement joins TRBV21-1 to TRBJ2-7; the table assigns TRBD2, which was not confirmed against the DNA. TRBV21-1 is annotated as a pseudogene. This CDR3 region has 16 residues. In DNA, the CDR3 is TGTGCCAGCAGCAAAGCGGTAGCGGGAGGGCCTTACGAGCAGTACTTC. It codes for CASSKAVAGGPYEQYF.